These 5 T cell receptor beta chains share one sample of origin, sequenced in a study of human T cells and chemical hapten exposure. Individual cDNA molecules each carried unique molecular identifiers attached by the library. TCRdb reprocessed the reads with MiXCR, giving one entry per CDR3 protein. The table records about 120,000 distinct CDR3 sequences, over 7.5% of them present only once. Total RNA was isolated from unfractionated whole blood. Material for sequencing was whole blood. Source of these receptors: a human donor in good health. Some clones in this sample may be carry-over from other donors' samples.

This clonotype was counted many times. The chain couples TRBV7-2 to TRBJ1-2; TRBD1 matches at 11 bases. The V and J ends lost 3 bases and 7 bases, in that order; junction bases with no gene match: 7. This CDR3 is built from 15 residues. Germline V gene lookup returns CDR1 SGHTA and CDR2 FQGNSA. CDR3 in DNA: TGTGCCAGCAGCTTGGTTGGACAGGGGGCCGCTGGCTACACCTTC. Amino acid sequence: CASSLVGQGAAGYTF.

This clonotype showed up many times. This rearrangement joins TRBV7-8 to TRBJ1-6; D is uncertain. Germline V CDR1 and CDR2: SGHVS, FQNEAQ. The CDR3 runs 15 residues. The V end lost 2 bases, the J end lost 5 bases, and 10 bases lay between the germline ends. The CDR3 protein is CASSLMRGNNSPLHF. The DNA of the CDR3 is TGTGCCAGCAGCTTAATGAGAGGGAATAATTCACCCCTCCACTTT. Full variable domain (outside the CDR3, taken from reference TRBV7-8 and TRBJ1-6): GAGVSQSPRYKVAKRGQDVALRCDPISGHVSLFWYQQALGQGPEFLTYFQNEAQLDKSGLPSDRFFAERPEGSVSTLKIQRTQQEDSAVYLCASSLMRGNNSPLHFGNGTRLTVT.

The table lists this clonotype with a few counts. CDR3 coding DNA: TGTGCCAGCAGGGCTAGCGGGAGCGATGAGCAGTTCTTC. This gives the protein CASRASGSDEQFF. The rearrangement uses TRBV27 and TRBJ2-1, with 10 bases that match TRBD2. Germline V gives CDR1 MNHEY, CDR2 SMNVEV (reference sequence). J lost 8 bases, V lost 6 bases, and 4 bases had no gene match. The CDR3 runs to 13 residues.

This clonotype was observed many times. The J gene is TRBJ1-1, the V gene TRBV6-1, with D possibly TRBD1 on 5 matching bases. Germline CDR1 and CDR2: MNHNS and SASEGT. V lost 7 bases and J 12 bases, leaving 15 bases between the germline ends. The CDR3 runs 11 residues. CDR3 nucleotides: TGTGCCAGCAAGATTCCGGGGGTCCCTTTCTTT. Amino acid sequence: CASKIPGVPFF.

Only a few counts were recorded for this clonotype. V is TRBV7-9 and J is TRBJ2-1; TRBD1 matches 8 bases. Germline CDR1 is SEHNR and CDR2 is FQNEAQ (reference sequence). With 4 bases clipped from V and 9 bases from J, the junction kept 5 bases outside the gene matches. This CDR3 has 13 amino acids. The chain's CDR3 is CASSSQGAGEQFF. In nucleotides, the CDR3 is TGTGCCAGCAGCTCTCAGGGGGCGGGTGAGCAGTTCTTC.